This T cell receptor beta chain comes out of a study of PD-1 blockade in classical Hodgkin lymphoma. Whole-study results and caveats: In newly diagnosed patients, baseline TCR diversity was reportedly below that of healthy donors.

All patients experienced relapse after autologous stem cell transplantation, and brentuximab vedotin exposure was variable. Profiled with immunoSEQ multiplex PCR; TCRdb holds only in-frame clones, not every one. The sample lists over 85,000 clones; 80% to 90% were seen once. The length of the CDR3 is 12 residues. The germline V gene has CDR1 SNHLY and CDR2 FYNNEI. V was pared by 8 bases and J by 3 bases, with 9 bases between. On this clone itself: Its antigen is as yet unknown. The sample holds other DNA sequences that translate to the same CDR3.

Sequencing was performed on peripheral blood mononuclear cells (PBMCs), taken before the second cycle of nivolumab. The chain combines TRBV2 with TRBJ2-3, with D possibly being TRBD2 (5 bases). The receptor was isolated from a human donor with classical Hodgkin lymphoma. CDR3 in amino acids: CASRERTDTQYF. The CDR3 DNA sequence: TGTGCCAGCCGGGAACGAACAGATACGCAGTATTTT.